These T cell receptor beta chains were read from a single sample in a study of blood T cells in healthy people across ages. TCRdb called the 5' RACE reads again in MiXCR, with one record for every CDR3 protein. The sample records 1.6 million or so distinct CDR3 sequences, 34% being singletons. The sequencing input was blood. The receptors derive from a woman between 25 and 40 years old in good health. Both conserved end residues are part of each CDR3. The D gene is left open where the match is weak. Clone size is not always given. Where it is, it says once, few, many or a class for expanded clones.

few	12	TRBV7-9	NA	TRBJ1-1	TGTGCCAGCAGCCCGGGGCAGATTGAAGCTTTCTTT	CASSPGQIEAFF
few	15	TRBV6-4	NA	TRBJ2-1	TGTGCCAGCAGCCCGATTTGGGGGTCAAACAATGAGCAGTTCTTC	CASSPIWGSNNEQFF
few	12	TRBV18	NA	TRBJ2-1	TGTGCCAGCTCCCCGCAAAACAATGAGCAGTTCTTC	CASSPQNNEQFF
NA	16	TRBV9	TRBD2	TRBJ2-7	TGTGCCAGCAGCGTAGATCCACTAGCGGGGGGGCGTGAGCAGTACTTC	CASSVDPLAGGREQYF
few	13	TRBV2	NA	TRBJ2-1	TGTGCCAGCAGTGTAAATGCGGTCAATGAGCAGTTCTTC	CASSVNAVNEQFF
few	14	TRBV7-8	NA	TRBJ1-4	TGTGCCAGCTCTAGGGGAGGAACCCACTGGGAACTGTTTTTT	CASSRGGTHWELFF
many	12	TRBV7-2	NA	TRBJ1-5	TGTGCCAGCAGCTTTCCGCCTCAGCCCCAGCATTTT	CASSFPPQPQHF
NA	15	TRBV27	TRBD2	TRBJ2-1	TGTGCCACCCAATACACTAGCGCCTCCTACAATGAGCAGTTCTTC	CATQYTSASYNEQFF
NA	12	TRBV9	NA	TRBJ2-1	TGTGCCAGCAGCGTTGGAGGGCATGAGCAGTTCTTC	CASSVGGHEQFF
NA	16	TRBV27	TRBD2	TRBJ2-7	TGTGCCACCCAGCGCCCCCAAGCGGGAAAGTCCTACGGGCAGTACTTC	CATQRPQAGKSYGQYF
NA	17	TRBV3-1	NA	TRBJ2-7	TGTGCCAGCAGCCAAGACGGCGGGCGCTCCCCCTCCTACGAGCAGTACTTC	CASSQDGGRSPSYEQYF
few	14	TRBV5-1	NA	TRBJ2-7	TGCGCCAGCAGCTTGGCCACGACGGCCTACGAGCAGTACTTC	CASSLATTAYEQYF
NA	15	TRBV7-8	NA	TRBJ2-5	TGTGCCAGCAGCTTTCAGTCGACTTACCAAGAGACCCAGTACTTC	CASSFQSTYQETQYF
NA	15	TRBV27	NA	TRBJ1-4	TGTGCCAGCAGTTGGGGGCGGGGCACTAATGAAAAACTGTTTTTT	CASSWGRGTNEKLFF
few	14	TRBV5-1	NA	TRBJ2-3	TGCGCCAGCAGCTTGGAGATCAGCACAGATACGCAGTATTTT	CASSLEISTDTQYF
NA	13	TRBV5-1	NA	TRBJ2-3	TGCGCCAGCAGCTTGGCCGCCAGGAGCACGCAGTATTTT	CASSLAARSTQYF
NA	15	TRBV6-4	NA	TRBJ1-1	TGTGCCAGCCGAAGGCCGACTGGAGAGGTCACTGAAGCTTTCTTT	CASRRPTGEVTEAFF
few	12	TRBV27	NA	TRBJ2-3	TGTGCCAGCAGGGGGTACAGGAATACGCAGTATTTT	CASRGYRNTQYF
NA	17	TRBV12-5	NA	TRBJ2-2	TGTGCTAGTGGTTTGGCAGTTATGGCTAAGAACACCGGGGAGCTGTTTTTT	CASGLAVMAKNTGELFF
once	15	TRBV6-6	NA	TRBJ1-4	TGTGTCAGCAGCCCACAAGGGGGGTCTAATGAAAAACTGTTTTTT	CVSSPQGGSNEKLFF
many	11	TRBV29-1	NA	TRBJ2-2	TGCAGCGTTGTCAACACCGGGGAGCTGTTTTTT	CSVVNTGELFF
NA	18	TRBV6-1	NA	TRBJ2-7	TGTGCCAGCAGCTCCGGGACAGGGAGTAGCGGGGTACCCTACGAGCAGTACTTC	CASSSGTGSSGVPYEQYF
few	14	TRBV12-3/TRBV12-4	TRBD1	TRBJ1-2	TGTGCCAGCACAGAAGCCGGGACAGCGTATGGCTACACCTTC	CASTEAGTAYGYTF
NA	16	TRBV28	TRBD1	TRBJ1-5	TGTGCCAGCAACCCCGGGACAGCTTATAGCAATCAGCCCCAGCATTTT	CASNPGTAYSNQPQHF
once	12	TRBV2	NA	TRBJ1-5	TGTGCCAGCAGTGAGACTAATCAGCCCCAGCATTTT	CASSETNQPQHF
NA	15	TRBV5-1	TRBD1	TRBJ2-5	TGCGCCGGCAGCGAGGACAGGGGTATGTGGGAGACCCAGTACTTC	CAGSEDRGMWETQYF
few	16	TRBV20-1	TRBD2	TRBJ2-3	TGCAGTGCTAGAGATTGGACTAGCGGGAGGGCAGATACGCAGTATTTT	CSARDWTSGRADTQYF
NA	15	TRBV3-1	TRBD2	TRBJ2-2	TGTGCCAGCAGACTAGCGGGGGGGTACACCGGGGAGCTGTTTTTT	CASRLAGGYTGELFF
few	14	TRBV28	TRBD1	TRBJ2-7	TGTGCCAGCAGTTTGGGGACAGAGCCCTACGAGCAGTACTTC	CASSLGTEPYEQYF
many	16	TRBV9	NA	TRBJ2-1	TGTGCCAGCAGCGGATTCGACAAGAGCCCCTACAATGAGCAGTTCTTC	CASSGFDKSPYNEQFF
NA	16	TRBV20-1	NA	TRBJ2-4	TGCAGTATCTCGCCGGACAGTTTGATAGCCAAAAACATTCAGTACTTC	CSISPDSLIAKNIQYF
few	13	TRBV6-6	TRBD1	TRBJ1-1	TGTGCCAGCAGTGGAGACAGGGTAACTGAAGCTTTCTTT	CASSGDRVTEAFF
NA	16	TRBV4-2	TRBD2	TRBJ2-2	TGTGCCAGCAGCCAAGAAGCGGGAATCTTGACCGGGGAGCTGTTTTTT	CASSQEAGILTGELFF
NA	14	TRBV12-3/TRBV12-4	NA	TRBJ1-1	TGTGCCAGCAGGCGGGACGGCTTGAACACTGAAGCTTTCTTT	CASRRDGLNTEAFF
NA	17	TRBV20-1	TRBD2	TRBJ2-7	TGCAGTGCTAGACCGGGACTAGCGGGAGTAGGCAGTACCGAGCAGTACTTC	CSARPGLAGVGSTEQYF
NA	14	TRBV28	NA	TRBJ2-1	TGTGCCAGCAGTCAAAAGGGCAGGGTGAATGAGCAGTTCTTC	CASSQKGRVNEQFF
few	11	TRBV9	NA	TRBJ2-1	TGTGCCAGCCAGAGAGACAATGAGCAGTTCTTC	CASQRDNEQFF
few	13	TRBV20-1	TRBD1	TRBJ2-7	TGCAGTGCTAGTAGGACAGGGAAGGACGAGCAGTACTTC	CSASRTGKDEQYF
NA	18	TRBV27	NA	TRBJ2-2	TGTGCCAGCAGTTTATTCTTTTTGAGGAAGGCGAACACCGGGGAGCTGTTTTTT	CASSLFFLRKANTGELFF
NA	19	TRBV10-3	NA	TRBJ2-7	TGTGCCATCAGTGAGGGTCCGATTCTGAGCCACCCTCTTAATTACGAGCAGTACTTC	CAISEGPILSHPLNYEQYF
NA	18	TRBV20-1	NA	TRBJ2-1	TGCAGTGCTTCTCGATACTATACTAGCGAGGGGGCGAACAATGAGCAGTTCTTC	CSASRYYTSEGANNEQFF
NA	15	TRBV18	TRBD2	TRBJ2-1	TGTGCCAGCTCACCACCCGGACTCGGGGGGGGTGAGCAGTTCTTC	CASSPPGLGGGEQFF
once	16	TRBV12-3/TRBV12-4	TRBD2	TRBJ2-5	TGTGCCAGCACAACTAGAGGGACTAGCGGGAGAAAGACCCAGTACTTC	CASTTRGTSGRKTQYF
few	15	TRBV29-1	TRBD2	TRBJ2-5	TGCAGCGTTGAAGAACCGGGACTAGCAGGAAATGAGCAGTACTTC	CSVEEPGLAGNEQYF
NA	18	TRBV6-2/TRBV6-3	NA	TRBJ2-1	TGCGCCAGCAGTTACTCTCTCTTGCGGATTACCTCCTACAATGAGCAGTTCTTC	CASSYSLLRITSYNEQFF
few	14	TRBV6-5	NA	TRBJ2-2	TGTGCCAGTAAGGGACAAACGAACACCGGGGAGCTGTTTTTT	CASKGQTNTGELFF
few	16	TRBV12-3/TRBV12-4	TRBD2	TRBJ2-2	TGTGCCAGCATCCGCCACAGCGGGAGCGGAACCGGGGAGCTGTTTTTT	CASIRHSGSGTGELFF